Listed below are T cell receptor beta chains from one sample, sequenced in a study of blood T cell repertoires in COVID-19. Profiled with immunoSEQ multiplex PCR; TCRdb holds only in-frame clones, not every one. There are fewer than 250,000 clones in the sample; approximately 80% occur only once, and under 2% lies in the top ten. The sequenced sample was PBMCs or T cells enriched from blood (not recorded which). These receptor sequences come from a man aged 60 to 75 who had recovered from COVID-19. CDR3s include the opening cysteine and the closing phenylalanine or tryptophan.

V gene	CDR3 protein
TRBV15	CATSKTGQDTQYF
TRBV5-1	CASSPTGALETQYF
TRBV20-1	CSATSSETQYF
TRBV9	CASSERLAGTGELFF
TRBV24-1	CATSPGTGVGEQYF
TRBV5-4	CASSPGLAGEETQYF
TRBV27	CASSPDRAKNSPLHF
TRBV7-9	CASSQVGTGIEKLFF
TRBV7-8	CASSWRDRGNSPLHF
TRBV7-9	CASSFTGVDGYTF
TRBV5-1	CASSLDSLNTEAFF
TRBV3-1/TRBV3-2	CASSQAIAGGYNEQFF
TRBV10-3	CAISGQGAGTEAFF
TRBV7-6	CASSSSLAGATDTQYF
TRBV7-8	CASSTHRSPLETEAFF
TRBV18	CASSPPRGLAGGPNTGELFF
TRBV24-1	CATGKLAGGRETQYF